These 21 T cell receptor beta chains share one sample of origin, sequenced in a study of T-cell reconstitution after alpha-beta-depleted transplantation in children. Unique molecular identifiers were used in preparing the TCRbeta library. TCRdb passed the PCR reads through MiXCR, listing each CDR3 protein once. This table holds 250,000 to 350,000 distinct CDR3 sequences, approximately 23% found once. Sequencing used PBMCs, mostly from graft donor cells, obtained 180 days after TCRalphabeta/CD19-depleted stem cell transplant. The receptors were gathered from a male patient younger than 18 who had a stem cell transplant for acute lymphoblastic leukemia, so the T cells may come from the graft donor.

The J gene is TRBJ2-2, the V gene TRBV2; TRBD2 matches at 10 bases. V lost 6 bases to trimming and J lost 3 bases; unmatched junction nucleotides: 4. The germline CDR1 and CDR2 sequences are SNHLY and FYNNEI. There are 15 residues in the CDR3. CDR3 bases: TGTGCCAGCAGCGTTCTAGCGGGAGACACCGGGGAGCTGTTTTTT. Translation gives CASSVLAGDTGELFF. The entire variable domain, with the rest obtained from reference TRBV2 and TRBJ2-2, is as follows: EPEVTQTPSHQVTQMGQEVILRCVPISNHLYFYWYRQILGQKVEFLVSFYNNEISEKSEIFDDQFSVERPDGSNFTLKIRSTKLEDSAMYFCASSVLAGDTGELFFGEGSRLTVL.

The table lists this clonotype with a few counts. The V gene is TRBV27, the J gene TRBJ2-3; 8 nucleotides line up with TRBD2. This CDR3 contains 19 residues. Germline V gives CDR1 MNHEY, CDR2 SMNVEV (reference sequence). J lost 0 bases, V lost 5 bases, and 16 bases had no gene match. CDR3 loop: CASSPPSGGRPPSTDTQYF. The DNA for the CDR3 is TGTGCCAGCAGTCCTCCGTCCGGCGGGAGGCCCCCTAGCACAGATACGCAGTATTTT.

The chain employs TRBV5-5 and TRBJ1-4; D perhaps matches TRBD1 (6 bases). CDR1 SGHKS and CDR2 YYEKEE come from the germline V gene (reference sequence). This CDR3 contains 13 residues. V lost 4 bases to trimming and J lost 4 bases, with 8 bases between them. Here the CDR3 reads CASSPGVNEKLFF. CDR3 nucleotide sequence: TGTGCCAGCAGCCCAGGGGTTAATGAAAAACTGTTTTTT.

The count of this clonotype is one. CDR3 sequence reads: CSATLWGGIRLTEAFF. DNA of the CDR3: TGCAGTGCTACCCTCTGGGGGGGGATTCGCTTGACTGAAGCTTTCTTT. The J gene is TRBJ1-1, the V gene TRBV20-1, with TRBD1 as a possible D gene (5 bases). CDR1 is DFQATT, CDR2 SNEGSKA, per germline (reference sequence). The CDR3 totals 16 residues. V shed 4 bases and J shed 5 bases, with 23 bases lying between them.

This clonotype was picked up many times. The CDR3 DNA sequence: TGCAGCGTCCGAACCGGTGGTGGCTACACCTTC. Encoded protein: CSVRTGGGYTF. The rearrangement joins TRBV29-1 to TRBJ1-2, with no clear D. Germline V gene data show CDR1 as SQVTM and CDR2 as ANQGSEA. The CDR3 spans 11 residues. Trimming left V 6 bases short and J 7 bases short, with 12 bases between.

The V and J genes are TRBV7-9 and TRBJ1-5; tentatively, D is TRBD1 (6 bases). Trimming stripped 8 bases from V and 8 bases from J, with 13 bases between. Germline CDR1 is SEHNR and CDR2 is FQNEAQ (reference sequence). This CDR3 is built from 12 residues. DNA of the CDR3: TGTGCCAGCGGCCCGGACAGAAAGCCCCAGCATTTT. It specifies CASGPDRKPQHF.

In this sample, this clonotype turned up many times. The chain has TRBV5-1 and TRBJ2-7; 10 nucleotides agree with TRBD1. After removal of 3 bases from V and 3 bases from J, the junction contained 3 bases not matched to a gene. This CDR3 region has 14 residues. Germline lookup yields CDR1 SGHRS and CDR2 YFSETQ. CDR3 coding DNA: TGCGCCAGCAGCTGGGGGACAGGGGACTACGAGCAGTACTTC. Protein sequence: CASSWGTGDYEQYF.

The J gene is TRBJ2-7, the V gene TRBV5-1; D perhaps matches TRBD2 (7 bases). There are 12 residues in the CDR3. V lost 7 bases to trimming and J lost 6 bases, with 14 bases between them. The germline CDR1 and CDR2 sequences are SGHRS and YFSETQ. In DNA, the CDR3 is TGCGCCAGCCGGGGGGCAGGGACCGAGCAGTACTTC. Translated: CASRGAGTEQYF.

The chain is built from TRBV20-1 and TRBJ2-5, with 7 bases that match TRBD1. The CDR3 covers 15 residues. Germline V gene sequence: CDR1 DFQATT, CDR2 SNEGSKA (reference sequence). With 0 bases clipped from V and 4 bases from J, the junction kept 8 bases outside the gene matches. Here the CDR3 reads CSAREGQGVGETQYF. For the CDR3, the DNA is TGCAGTGCTAGAGAAGGGCAGGGGGTCGGAGAGACCCAGTACTTC.

This clonotype was seen a handful of times. The chain links TRBV3-1 to TRBJ2-1, with D uncertain. The CDR3 covers 11 residues. CDR1 and CDR2 (germline): LGHDT, YNNKEL (reference sequence). V was shortened by 3 bases and J by 8 bases, with 5 bases between the two germline ends. This CDR3 reads CASSHGYEQFF. The CDR3, as DNA: TGTGCCAGCAGCCACGGCTATGAGCAGTTCTTC.

As to this clonotype: One junction end does not reproduce the germline sequence, and a read error may be involved. CDR3 region: CASSLVSENTGAFF. The CDR3 DNA reads TGTGCCAGCAGCTTAGTATCCGAGAACACTGGAGCTTTCTTT. This chain links TRBV7-2 with TRBJ1-1, with unresolved D. The CDR3 runs 14 residues. Germline V gene lookup returns CDR1 SGHTA and CDR2 FQGNSA. Full variable domain (rest looked up from reference TRBV7-2 and TRBJ1-1): GAGVSQSPSNKVTEKGKDVELRCDPISGHTALYWYRQSLGQGLEFLIYFQGNSAPDKSGLPSDRFSAERTGGSVSTLTIQRTQQEDSAVYLCASSLVSENTGAFFGQGTRLTVV.

This clonotype was seen a few times. The V and J genes are TRBV4-1 and TRBJ2-7, with TRBD2 identical over 7 bases. The germline CDR1 and CDR2 sequences are MGHRA and YSYEKL. The CDR3 is 16 amino acids. The ends lost 0 bases at V and 4 bases at J; junction bases unmatched: 9. The CDR3 DNA reads as TGCGCCAGCAGCCAAGATTTGAGGGAGGGCCGGTACGAGCAGTACTTC. This codes for CASSQDLREGRYEQYF.

The sample holds a few counts of this clonotype. This chain uses TRBV5-1 with TRBJ1-3; D call uncertain. This CDR3 contains 15 residues. Trimming shortened V by 4 bases and J by 0 bases, and 11 bases separated the two germline ends. Per the germline V gene, CDR1 is SGHRS and CDR2 is YFSETQ. The CDR3 here is CASSAHLGSGNTIYF. The CDR3 coding sequence is TGCGCCAGCAGCGCCCATCTTGGCTCTGGAAACACCATATATTTT.

There are a few counts of this clonotype. V usage is TRBV11-1 and J usage is TRBJ2-1; TRBD2 matches 11 bases. Germline V gene data show CDR1 as SGHAT and CDR2 as FQDESV (reference sequence). V shed 4 bases, J shed 0 bases, and the junction held 8 bases outside the gene matches. CDR3 length: 18 amino acids. This CDR3 reads CASSSGTSGRFSYNEQFF. CDR3 bases: TGTGCCAGCAGCTCGGGGACTAGCGGACGCTTCTCCTACAATGAGCAGTTCTTC.

This chain joins TRBV5-5 and TRBJ2-5; TRBD1 might be the D (5 bases). Germline V CDR1 and CDR2: SGHKS, YYEKEE (reference sequence). V dropped 1 base and J dropped 5 bases, with 15 bases sitting between them. This CDR3 has 15 residues. CDR3 protein: CASSLMTGAGETQYF. In DNA form, the CDR3 reads TGTGCCAGCAGCTTGATGACTGGGGCCGGGGAGACCCAGTACTTC. Full variable domain (rest looked up from reference TRBV5-5 and TRBJ2-5): DAGVTQSPTHLIKTRGQQVTLRCSPISGHKSVSWYQQVLGQGPQFIFQYYEKEERGRGNFPDRFSARQFPNYSSELNVNALLLGDSALYLCASSLMTGAGETQYFGPGTRLLVL.

This chain connects TRBV4-1 to TRBJ2-7; 10 positions agree with TRBD2. The CDR3 covers 17 residues. CDR1 MGHRA and CDR2 YSYEKL come from the germline V gene. Unmatched junction bases numbered 8, after V lost 0 bases and J lost 3 bases. In nucleotides, the CDR3 is TGCGCCAGCAGCCAAGAGGTAGGGACTAGCGATTTCTACGAGCAGTACTTC. This encodes CASSQEVGTSDFYEQYF.

Here the CDR3 DNA reads TGTGCCAGCAGTTTCGCAGGTTTAAACATTCAGTACTTC. Protein sequence: CASSFAGLNIQYF. The chain recombines TRBV27 with TRBJ2-4; D unresolved. Germline CDR1 reads MNHEY; CDR2 reads SMNVEV (reference sequence). The V gene lost 3 bases and the J gene lost 6 bases, with 9 bases spanning the gap. This CDR3 comprises 13 residues.

This chain connects TRBV12-3 or TRBV12-4 to TRBJ2-7, with TRBD2 matching over 8 bases. The CDR3 runs to 18 residues. V lost 8 bases to trimming and J lost 6 bases; unmatched junction nucleotides: 24. CDR3 bases: TGTGCCAGCGGCCCGGCCCGAGGGACGGGACTAGTATCGGGCGAGCAGTACTTC. Its translation: CASGPARGTGLVSGEQYF.

This sequence joins TRBV3-1 and TRBJ2-1, with 10 bases identical to TRBD2. The germline V gene encodes CDR1 LGHDT and CDR2 YNNKEL (reference sequence). CDR3 length: 15 amino acids. V shed 2 bases and J 8 bases; nucleotides not matched to a gene: 6. The CDR3 DNA follows: TGTGCCAGCAGCCAATTGGCTAGCGGGAGATATGAGCAGTTCTTC. Its protein product is CASSQLASGRYEQFF.

This clonotype was observed a handful of times. DNA of the CDR3: TGCGCCAGCAGCTTGGGGACAGGGCGATATAGCAATCAGCCCCAGCATTTT. This codes for CASSLGTGRYSNQPQHF. The chain employs TRBV5-1 and TRBJ1-5, with 8 bases fitting TRBD1. The J segment lost 0 bases and the V segment lost 0 bases, leaving 5 bases of the junction unmatched. CDR1 is SGHRS, CDR2 YFSETQ, per germline. This CDR3 contains 17 residues.

This chain uses TRBV7-3 with TRBJ2-1; D possibly corresponds to TRBD2 (6 bases). CDR1 is SGHTA and CDR2 is FQGTGA in the germline V gene. The CDR3 sequence is 15 residues long. V was pared by 2 bases and J by 4 bases, with 12 bases between. CDR3 nucleotide sequence: TGTGCCAGCAGCTTACATAGCGGAGGATACAATGAGCAGTTCTTC. Encoded protein: CASSLHSGGYNEQFF.